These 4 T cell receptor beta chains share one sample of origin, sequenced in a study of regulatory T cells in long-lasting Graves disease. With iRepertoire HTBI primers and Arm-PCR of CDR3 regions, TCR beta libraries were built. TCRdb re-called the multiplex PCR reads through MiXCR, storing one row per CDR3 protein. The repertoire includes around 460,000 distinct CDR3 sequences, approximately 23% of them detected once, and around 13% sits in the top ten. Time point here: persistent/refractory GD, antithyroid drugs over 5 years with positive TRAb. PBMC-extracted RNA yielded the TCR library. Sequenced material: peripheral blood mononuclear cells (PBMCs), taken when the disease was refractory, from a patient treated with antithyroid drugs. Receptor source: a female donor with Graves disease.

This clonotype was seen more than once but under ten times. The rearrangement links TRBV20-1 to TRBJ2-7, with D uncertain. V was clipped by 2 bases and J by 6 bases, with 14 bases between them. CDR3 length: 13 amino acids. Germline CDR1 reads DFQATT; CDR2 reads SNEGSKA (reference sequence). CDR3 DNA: TGCAGTGCTAGAATGGGTTTGGCGAGCGAGCAGTACTTC. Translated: CSARMGLASEQYF.

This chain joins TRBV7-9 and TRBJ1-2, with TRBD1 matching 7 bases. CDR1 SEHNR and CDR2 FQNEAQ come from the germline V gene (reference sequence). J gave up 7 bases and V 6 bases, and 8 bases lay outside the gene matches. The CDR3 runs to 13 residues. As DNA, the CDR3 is TGTGCCAGCAGTTTACAGGGGCCCAGTGGCTACACCTTC. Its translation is CASSLQGPSGYTF.

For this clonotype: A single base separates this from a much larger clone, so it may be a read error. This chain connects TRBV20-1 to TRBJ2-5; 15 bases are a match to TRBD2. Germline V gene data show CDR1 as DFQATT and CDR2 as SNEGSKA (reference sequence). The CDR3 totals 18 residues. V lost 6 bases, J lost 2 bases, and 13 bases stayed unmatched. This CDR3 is CSAIPGLAGGNLQETQYF. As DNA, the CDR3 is TGCAGTGCGATCCCCGGACTAGCGGGGGGGAATCTTCAAGAGACCCAGTACTTC.

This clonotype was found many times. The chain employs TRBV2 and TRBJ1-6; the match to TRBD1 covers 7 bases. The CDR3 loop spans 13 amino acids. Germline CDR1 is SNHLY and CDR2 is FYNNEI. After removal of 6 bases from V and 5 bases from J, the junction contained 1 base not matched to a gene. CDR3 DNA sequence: TGTGCCAGCAGGGGGACAGATAATTCACCCCTCCACTTT. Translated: CASRGTDNSPLHF.